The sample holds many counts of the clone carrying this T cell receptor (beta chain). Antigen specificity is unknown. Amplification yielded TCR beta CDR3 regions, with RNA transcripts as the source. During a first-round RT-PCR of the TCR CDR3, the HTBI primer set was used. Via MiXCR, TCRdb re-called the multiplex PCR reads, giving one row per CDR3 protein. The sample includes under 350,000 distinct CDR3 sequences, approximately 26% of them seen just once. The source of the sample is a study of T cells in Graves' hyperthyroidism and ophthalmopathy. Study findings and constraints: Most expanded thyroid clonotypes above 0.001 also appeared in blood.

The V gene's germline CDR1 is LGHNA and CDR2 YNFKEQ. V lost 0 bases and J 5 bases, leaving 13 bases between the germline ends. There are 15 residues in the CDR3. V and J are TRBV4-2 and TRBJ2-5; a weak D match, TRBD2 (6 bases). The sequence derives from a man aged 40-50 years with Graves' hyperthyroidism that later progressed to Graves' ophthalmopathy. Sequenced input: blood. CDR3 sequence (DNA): TGTGCCAGCAGCCAAGATTTGCGGGCGGGGGAGACCCAGTACTTC. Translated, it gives CASSQDLRAGETQYF.